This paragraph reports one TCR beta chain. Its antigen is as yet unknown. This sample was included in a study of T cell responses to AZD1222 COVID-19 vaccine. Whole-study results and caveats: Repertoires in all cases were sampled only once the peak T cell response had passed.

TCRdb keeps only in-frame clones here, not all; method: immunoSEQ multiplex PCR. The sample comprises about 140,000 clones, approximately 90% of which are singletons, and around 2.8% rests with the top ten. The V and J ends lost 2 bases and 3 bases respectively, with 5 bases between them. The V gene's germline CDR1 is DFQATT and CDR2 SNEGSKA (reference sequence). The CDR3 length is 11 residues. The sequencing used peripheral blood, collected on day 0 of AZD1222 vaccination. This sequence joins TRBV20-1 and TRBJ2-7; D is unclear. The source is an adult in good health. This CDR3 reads CSARSVYEQYF. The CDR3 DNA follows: TGCAGTGCTAGATCCGTCTACGAGCAGTACTTC.